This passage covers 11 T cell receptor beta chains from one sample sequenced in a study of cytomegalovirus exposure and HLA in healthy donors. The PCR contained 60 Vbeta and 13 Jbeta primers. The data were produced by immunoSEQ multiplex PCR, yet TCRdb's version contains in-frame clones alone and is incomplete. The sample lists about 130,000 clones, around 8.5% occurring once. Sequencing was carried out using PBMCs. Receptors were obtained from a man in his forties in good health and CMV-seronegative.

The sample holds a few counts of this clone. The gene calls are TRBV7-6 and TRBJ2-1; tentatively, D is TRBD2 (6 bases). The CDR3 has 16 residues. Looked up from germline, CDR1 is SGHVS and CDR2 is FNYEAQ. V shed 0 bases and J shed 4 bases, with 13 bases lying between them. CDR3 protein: CASSLAGGNPYNEQFF. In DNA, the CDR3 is TGTGCCAGCAGCTTAGCGGGGGGTAACCCTTACAATGAGCAGTTCTTC.

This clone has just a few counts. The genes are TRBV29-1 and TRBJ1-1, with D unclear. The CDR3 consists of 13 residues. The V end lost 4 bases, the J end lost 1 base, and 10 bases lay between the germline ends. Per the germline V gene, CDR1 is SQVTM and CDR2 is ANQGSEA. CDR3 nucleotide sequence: TGCAGCGTTGGAGGCTCTAGGAACACTGAAGCTTTCTTT. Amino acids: CSVGGSRNTEAFF.

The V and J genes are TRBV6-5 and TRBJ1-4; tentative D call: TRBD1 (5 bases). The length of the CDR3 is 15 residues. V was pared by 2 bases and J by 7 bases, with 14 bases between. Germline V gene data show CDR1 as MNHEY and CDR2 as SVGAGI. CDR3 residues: CASSYGKGVGEKLFF. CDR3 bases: TGTGCCAGCAGTTACGGGAAAGGGGTGGGTGAAAAACTGTTTTTT.

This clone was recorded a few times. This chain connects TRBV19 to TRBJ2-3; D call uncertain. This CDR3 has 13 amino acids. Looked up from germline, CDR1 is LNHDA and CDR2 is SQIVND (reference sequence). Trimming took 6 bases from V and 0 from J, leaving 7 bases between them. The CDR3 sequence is CASRPTSTDTQYF. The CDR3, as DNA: TGTGCCAGTAGACCCACTAGCACAGATACGCAGTATTTT. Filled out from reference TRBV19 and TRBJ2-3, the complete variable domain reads DGGITQSPKYLFRKEGQNVTLSCEQNLNHDAMYWYRQDPGQGLRLIYYSQIVNDFQKGDIAEGYSVSREKKESFPLTVTSAQKNPTAFYLCASRPTSTDTQYFGPGTRLTVL.

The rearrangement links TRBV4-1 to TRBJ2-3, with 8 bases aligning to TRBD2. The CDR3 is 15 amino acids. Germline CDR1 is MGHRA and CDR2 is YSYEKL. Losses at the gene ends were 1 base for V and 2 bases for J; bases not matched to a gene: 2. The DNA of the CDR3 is TGCGCCAGCAGCCAAGGCGGGGGGTCCACAGATACGCAGTATTTT. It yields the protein CASSQGGGSTDTQYF.

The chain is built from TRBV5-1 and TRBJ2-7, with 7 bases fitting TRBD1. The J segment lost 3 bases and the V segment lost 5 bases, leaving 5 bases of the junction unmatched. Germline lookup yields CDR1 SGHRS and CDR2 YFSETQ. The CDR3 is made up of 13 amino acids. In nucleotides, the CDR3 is TGCGCCAGCAGGTCGACAGGGCTCTACGAGCAGTACTTC. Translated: CASRSTGLYEQYF.

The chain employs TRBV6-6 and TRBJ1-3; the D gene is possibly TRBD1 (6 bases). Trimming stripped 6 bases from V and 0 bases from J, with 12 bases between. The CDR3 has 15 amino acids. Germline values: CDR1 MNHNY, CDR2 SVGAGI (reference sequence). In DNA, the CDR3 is TGTGCCAGCAGAAACCAGGGGTTCTCTGGAAACACCATATATTTT. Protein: CASRNQGFSGNTIYF.

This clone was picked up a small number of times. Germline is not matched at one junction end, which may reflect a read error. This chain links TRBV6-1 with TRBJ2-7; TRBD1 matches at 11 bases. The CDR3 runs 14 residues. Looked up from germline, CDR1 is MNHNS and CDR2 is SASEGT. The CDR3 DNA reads TGTGCCAGCCGTGACGGACAGGGGGCGAAAGAGCAGTACTTC. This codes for CASRDGQGAKEQYF.

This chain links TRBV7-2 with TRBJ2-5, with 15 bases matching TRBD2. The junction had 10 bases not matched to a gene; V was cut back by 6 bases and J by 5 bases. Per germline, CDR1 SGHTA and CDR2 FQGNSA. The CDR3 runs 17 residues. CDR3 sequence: CASREGLAGGGMETQYF. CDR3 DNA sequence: TGTGCCAGCAGGGAGGGACTAGCGGGGGGAGGAATGGAGACCCAGTACTTC.

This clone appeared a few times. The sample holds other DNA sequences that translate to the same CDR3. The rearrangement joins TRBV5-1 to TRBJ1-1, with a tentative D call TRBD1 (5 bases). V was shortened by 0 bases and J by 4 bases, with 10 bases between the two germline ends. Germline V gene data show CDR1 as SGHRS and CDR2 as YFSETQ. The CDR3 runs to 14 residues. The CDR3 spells CASSLGQGGTEAFF. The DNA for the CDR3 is TGCGCCAGCAGCTTGGGGCAGGGAGGCACTGAAGCTTTCTTT.

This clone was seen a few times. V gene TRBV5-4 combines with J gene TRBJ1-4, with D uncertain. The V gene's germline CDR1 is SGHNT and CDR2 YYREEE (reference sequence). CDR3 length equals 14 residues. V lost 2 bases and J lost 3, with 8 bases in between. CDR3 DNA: TGTGCCAGCAGCTTATCACAGTCTAATGAAAAACTGTTTTTT. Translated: CASSLSQSNEKLFF.